Below, 31 T cell receptor beta chains from the same sample are listed, as sequenced in a study of low-dose radiotherapy and immunotherapy resistance in tumors (dated by TCRdb to between 2021 and 2024). Data came from an Illumina HiSeq 2500. First-strand cDNA was synthesized using Superscript III and a set of TRAV- and TRBV-specific primers, so that both TCRalpha and TCRbeta chains were covered. TCRs were amplified with Phusion for roughly 20 PCR cycles using a constant-region primer together with the adapter attached to the V primers. TCRdb itself trimmed the public reads at Q25 with fastp, ran MiXCR and retained productive beta chains. When rows share a CDR3 protein, they turn into one entry using the most common DNA and genes. The sample table contains tens of thousands of distinct CDR3 sequences; only one count was recorded for more than 20% of them. Jointly, the top ten make up about 13% of the sample.

The sample's time point, from its label and the paper: after trial treatment. According to the study, the label for this sample's treatment or condition signals: LDRT plus nivolumab, ipilimumab, low-dose cyclophosphamide and aspirin (RACIN trial). The material was PBMCs, obtained after low-dose radiotherapy plus immunotherapy. These receptors came from a female donor with ovarian cancer.

This clonotype has ten or more counts. The chain has TRBV16 and TRBJ1-2, with D possibly being TRBD1 (6 bases). The V gene lost 5 bases and the J gene lost 8 bases, with 18 bases spanning the gap. Germline loops: CDR1 KGHSY, CDR2 FQNENV. CDR3 length equals 14 residues. CDR3 nucleotides: TGTGCCAGCAGCAGACAGGCAAGGGGTGAGGGCTACACCTTC. Translating it yields CASSRQARGEGYTF.

This clonotype was seen many times. CDR3 sequence (DNA): TGTGCCAGCAGCCCCCCCCCCGGCAGGGGGAACACTGAAGCTTTCTTT. This gives the protein CASSPPPGRGNTEAFF. The chain combines TRBV11-2 with TRBJ1-1, with a possible D match to TRBD1 (6 bases). This CDR3 is built from 16 residues. Trimming took off 5 bases at V and 1 base at J, with 17 bases between the two ends. Germline V gene data show CDR1 as SGHAT and CDR2 as FQNNGV.

This clonotype was seen at least ten times. The V and J genes are TRBV6-2 or TRBV6-3 and TRBJ1-1; no clear D. CDR3 length: 13 residues. In germline, CDR1 is MNHEY, CDR2 SVGEGT. The germline V and J ends were trimmed by 10 bases and 2 bases, with 14 bases remaining between them. CDR3 sequence: CATASRINTEAFF. In DNA form, the CDR3 reads TGTGCCACCGCCTCAAGGATTAACACTGAAGCTTTCTTT.

This clonotype was seen ten or more times. V and J are TRBV11-3 and TRBJ2-5, with D possibly being TRBD1 (5 bases). The CDR3 loop spans 12 amino acids. V dropped 7 bases and J dropped 5 bases, with 11 bases sitting between them. Germline V gives CDR1 SGHNT, CDR2 YENEEA. The CDR3 bases are TGTGCCAGCACCCAGGGCCGGGAGACCCAGTACTTC. Translation: CASTQGRETQYF.

This clonotype was seen many times. CDR3 in amino acids: CSATTQGGGTQYF. Written as DNA, the CDR3 is TGCAGTGCTACTACACAGGGTGGGGGGACCCAGTACTTC. The genes are TRBV20-1 and TRBJ2-5, with a possible D match to TRBD1 (6 bases). With 4 bases removed from V and 7 bases from J, the gap between germline ends came to 16 bases. CDR1 and CDR2 (germline): DFQATT, SNEGSKA (reference sequence). This CDR3 region has 13 residues.

This clonotype was observed many times. V is TRBV29-1 and J is TRBJ1-2, with TRBD1 as a possible D gene (5 bases). Trimming removed 3 bases from V and 4 bases from J, with 12 bases in between. This CDR3 has 13 residues. Germline V gene data show CDR1 as SQVTM and CDR2 as ANQGSEA. The CDR3 loop is CSVDDSGSYGYTF. In DNA, the CDR3 is TGCAGCGTTGACGACAGTGGAAGCTATGGCTACACCTTC.

Worth noting for this clonotype: A much larger clone differs by one base, so this may be a read error. This chain links TRBV18 with TRBJ2-7, with 7 positions matching TRBD1. J gave up 7 bases and V 4 bases, and 16 bases lay outside the gene matches. The CDR3 totals 16 residues. Germline V gene lookup returns CDR1 KGHSH and CDR2 LQKENI. In DNA form, the CDR3 reads TGTGCCAGCTCACTGAGGACAGGTCCGAAGGTAGATGAGCAGTACTTC. Encoded protein: CASSLRTGPKVDEQYF.

This chain joins TRBV10-3 and TRBJ2-5, with 8 bases fitting TRBD1. The V gene's germline CDR1 is ENHRY and CDR2 SYGVKD. The length of the CDR3 is 14 residues. Unmatched junction bases numbered 12, after V lost 10 bases and J lost 5 bases. The CDR3 coding sequence is TGTGCCAGCCGCCGGGACAGGTCCGAGGAGACCCAGTACTTC. Amino acids: CASRRDRSEETQYF.

The chain couples TRBV5-3 to TRBJ1-5; 7 nucleotides match TRBD1. TRBV5-3 is assigned to the ORF class and has an uncertain function. The CDR3 is 18 residues long. After removal of 8 bases from V and 2 bases from J, the junction contained 19 bases not matched to a gene. CDR3 protein: CASSMGSGGPMGNQPQHF. The CDR3 DNA is TGTGCCAGCAGCATGGGCTCAGGGGGACCAATGGGCAATCAGCCCCAGCATTTT.

The table lists this clonotype with many counts. The chain uses TRBV29-1 and TRBJ2-1; 7 bases are a match to TRBD2. The CDR3 has 14 residues. The germline V gene encodes CDR1 SQVTM and CDR2 ANQGSEA. With V trimmed by 5 bases and J by 6 bases, 10 bases remained unmatched. CDR3 coding DNA: TGCAGCGTTAAGGCTAGCGGAGTACTCAATGAGCAGTTCTTC. Its translation: CSVKASGVLNEQFF.

V and J are TRBV5-1 and TRBJ2-3, with 9 bases lining up with TRBD1. CDR3 length: 14 residues. Germline values: CDR1 SGHRS, CDR2 YFSETQ. Losses at the gene ends were 7 bases for V and 1 base for J; bases not matched to a gene: 4. In DNA, the CDR3 is TGCGCCAGCCAACAGGGGGCCGGCACAGATACGCAGTATTTT. It specifies CASQQGAGTDTQYF.

This clonotype has at least ten counts. The chain couples TRBV5-5 to TRBJ2-5, with 11 bases identical to TRBD2. CDR1 SGHKS and CDR2 YYEKEE come from the germline V gene (reference sequence). V gave up 3 bases and J gave up 2 bases; unmatched junction bases: 3. The CDR3 spans 15 residues. CDR3 loop: CASSSLAGGQETQYF. In DNA, the CDR3 is TGTGCCAGCAGCTCATTAGCGGGAGGGCAAGAGACCCAGTACTTC.

Note on this clonotype: Given a far larger clone just one base away, this is likely a sequencing read error. V and J are TRBV6-8 and TRBJ2-2; 8 bases line up with TRBD2. Germline assignment: CDR1 MNHGY and CDR2 SAAAGT. There are 16 residues in the CDR3. The CDR3: CASSASGGLHTGDLFF. The CDR3 bases are TGTGCCAGCAGTGCCTCGGGGGGGCTCCACACCGGGGACCTGTTTTTT.

This clonotype was observed many times. The chain couples TRBV4-3 to TRBJ1-2; 10 bases agree with TRBD1. The V segment lost 3 bases and the J segment 8 bases; nucleotides outside the gene matches: 3. The CDR3 consists of 13 residues. In germline, CDR1 is LGHNA, CDR2 YSLEER. In nucleotides, the CDR3 is TGCGCCAGCAGCCAGACAGGGGGCGAAGGCTACACCTTC. Amino acids: CASSQTGGEGYTF.

At least ten counts were recorded for this clonotype. The chain links TRBV12-3 or TRBV12-4 to TRBJ2-2; 13 bases are a match to TRBD2. The V and J ends lost 8 bases and 1 base, in that order; junction bases with no gene match: 4. The CDR3 length is 16 residues. DNA for the CDR3: TGTGCCAGCCGGACTAGCGGGGGTATGAACACCGGGGAGCTGTTTTTT. Translation gives CASRTSGGMNTGELFF.

As concerns this clonotype: A read error likely explains this, since a far larger clone differs by one base. Lacking the conserved final phenylalanine or tryptophan, this CDR3 likely reflects a read error. The chain is built from TRBV13 and TRBJ2-5, with 13 bases identical to TRBD2. Germline values: CDR1 PRHDT, CDR2 FYEKMQ (reference sequence). The CDR3 has 16 residues. Trimming removed 5 bases from V and 2 bases from J; junction bases left unmatched: 5. CDR3 region: CASSAGTSGVQETQYY. Written as DNA, the CDR3 is TGTGCCAGCAGCGCCGGGACTAGCGGGGTACAAGAGACCCAGTACTAC.

This clonotype was observed a single time. The chain links TRBV7-2 to TRBJ2-5; D is perhaps TRBD1 or TRBD2 (6 bases each). There are 14 residues in the CDR3. Germline CDR1 reads SGHTA; CDR2 reads FQGNSA. Trimming cost V 5 bases and J 0 bases, with 10 bases left between them. The CDR3 region has the DNA TGTGCCAGCAGCCTTCGGGGGCACCAAGAGACCCAGTACTTC. The encoded protein is CASSLRGHQETQYF.

This clonotype has a count of ten or more. V and J are TRBV9 and TRBJ1-1; D remains ambiguous. This CDR3 spans 14 amino acids. Germline V gene lookup returns CDR1 SGDLS and CDR2 YYNGEE. V was trimmed by 0 bases and J by 5 bases, leaving 11 bases between them. CDR3 DNA: TGTGCCAGCAGCGTAGACGACGGGCGGACTGAAGCTTTCTTT. Protein sequence: CASSVDDGRTEAFF.

This clonotype was detected ten times or more. The chain links TRBV3-1 to TRBJ1-5, with 10 bases aligning to TRBD1. Germline V gives CDR1 LGHDT, CDR2 YNNKEL (reference sequence). The CDR3 runs 16 residues. J was trimmed by 4 bases and V by 0 bases; bases with no gene match: 3. CDR3 residues: CASSQDLGQGNQPQHF. The CDR3 DNA follows: TGTGCCAGCAGCCAAGATTTGGGACAGGGGAATCAGCCCCAGCATTTT.

The table lists this clonotype with many counts. This sequence joins TRBV10-1 and TRBJ2-2; D uncertain. The CDR3 contains 13 residues. Trimming cost V 6 bases and J 6 bases, with 11 bases left between them. Germline CDR1 is WNHNN and CDR2 is SYGVQD (reference sequence). The CDR3 is CASSATGPGELFF. The CDR3 DNA follows: TGCGCCAGCAGCGCCACCGGTCCCGGGGAGCTGTTTTTT.

This clonotype was recorded many times. The chain employs TRBV30 and TRBJ2-5; D not certain. Per the germline V gene, CDR1 is GTSNPN and CDR2 is SVGIG (reference sequence). The CDR3 contains 11 residues. V lost 1 base and J lost 5, with 5 bases in between. The CDR3 DNA follows: TGTGCCTGGAGTGATCAGGAGACCCAGTACTTC. This gives the protein CAWSDQETQYF.

In this sample, this clonotype turned up many times. The chain has TRBV30 and TRBJ2-3; 7 nucleotides match TRBD2. This CDR3 contains 15 residues. V shed 1 base, J shed 8 bases, and the junction held 12 bases outside the gene matches. Germline V lookup: CDR1 GTSNPN, CDR2 SVGIG (reference sequence). CDR3 loop: CAWSATLASSSTQYF. The CDR3 nucleotides read TGTGCCTGGAGTGCAACACTAGCGTCGTCGTCTACGCAGTATTTT.

In this sample, this clonotype turned up once. One base away lies a much larger clone, so this may be a sequencing read error. CDR3 loop: CASSTRRNIIYF. CDR3 coding DNA: TGTGCCAGCAGTACCCGGAGAAACATCATATATTTT. The V call is TRBV6-2 or TRBV6-3, the J call TRBJ1-3, with D uncertain. Germline V gene lookup returns CDR1 MNHEY and CDR2 SVGEGT. The CDR3 consists of 12 residues.

The table lists this clonotype with many counts. J is TRBJ2-7 and V is TRBV6-2 or TRBV6-3; D possibly corresponds to TRBD2 (5 bases). Looked up from germline, CDR1 is MNHEY and CDR2 is SVGEGT. The CDR3 consists of 16 residues. Trimming cost V 2 bases and J 7 bases, with 21 bases left between them. CDR3 residues: CASSYGVGRQNREQYF. Here the CDR3 DNA reads TGTGCCAGCAGTTACGGGGTAGGGAGACAAAACCGTGAGCAGTACTTC.

This clonotype was seen many times. The rearrangement joins TRBV18 to TRBJ1-1; the match to TRBD1 covers 9 bases. The CDR3 is 14 amino acids. The germline gives CDR1 KGHSH, CDR2 LQKENI. The V gene end was trimmed by 5 bases and the J gene end by 3 bases; junction bases not matched to a gene: 4. The DNA of the CDR3 is TGTGCCAGCTCAGTGGGACAGGGAGACACTGAAGCTTTCTTT. Its protein product is CASSVGQGDTEAFF.

The chain is built from TRBV20-1 and TRBJ1-6; D not resolved. The CDR3 contains 12 residues. The V end lost 5 bases, the J end lost 7 bases, and 9 bases lay between the germline ends. Per the germline V gene, CDR1 is DFQATT and CDR2 is SNEGSKA (reference sequence). The CDR3 spells CSAAQPNSPLHF. The CDR3 coding sequence is TGCAGTGCTGCGCAACCAAATTCACCCCTCCACTTT.

The chain recombines TRBV5-6 with TRBJ1-4, with D tentatively TRBD1 (5 bases). The CDR3 has 16 amino acids. Looked up from germline, CDR1 is SGHDT and CDR2 is YYEEEE. Trimming took 0 bases from V and 2 from J, leaving 11 bases between them. In DNA form, the CDR3 reads TGTGCCAGCAGCTTGGCCGGGGGGAGGACTAATGAAAAACTGTTTTTT. This encodes CASSLAGGRTNEKLFF. The complete variable domain, with remaining parts taken from reference TRBV5-6 and TRBJ1-4, reads DAGVTQSPTHLIKTRGQQVTLRCSPKSGHDTVSWYQQALGQGPQFIFQYYEEEERQRGNFPDRFSGHQFPNYSSELNVNALLLGDSALYLCASSLAGGRTNEKLFFGSGTQLSVL.

This clonotype was observed a handful of times. V and J are TRBV5-1 and TRBJ2-3; 12 bases are a match to TRBD2. V lost 2 bases to trimming and J lost 3 bases; unmatched junction nucleotides: 4. This CDR3 comprises 16 residues. Germline V lookup: CDR1 SGHRS, CDR2 YFSETQ. The CDR3 DNA follows: TGCGCCAGCAGCTTACGGACTAGCGGGATGACAGATACGCAGTATTTT. Translation: CASSLRTSGMTDTQYF. Based on the CDR3 plus reference TRBV5-1 and TRBJ2-3, the full variable domain is KAGVTQTPRYLIKTRGQQVTLSCSPISGHRSVSWYQQTPGQGLQFLFEYFSETQRNKGNFPGRFSGRQFSNSRSEMNVSTLELGDSALYLCASSLRTSGMTDTQYFGPGTRLTVL.

Note on this clonotype: The junction differs from germline at one of its ends, possibly a read error. The rearrangement joins TRBV13 to TRBJ1-3; tentative D call: TRBD1 (5 bases). The CDR3 is 11 residues long. Looked up from germline, CDR1 is PRHDT and CDR2 is FYEKMQ (reference sequence). The chain's CDR3 is CASSPLEGKDF. DNA for the CDR3: TGTGCCAGCAGCCCGTTGGAGGGGAAGGATTTT.

This clonotype has ten or more counts. The rearrangement links TRBV9 to TRBJ1-4; a possible D gene is TRBD1 (6 bases). V dropped 4 bases and J dropped 8 bases, with 18 bases sitting between them. The CDR3 extends over 15 amino acids. Germline V lookup: CDR1 SGDLS, CDR2 YYNGEE. The CDR3 sequence is CASSQGDNRAEKLFF. The CDR3 DNA reads TGTGCCAGCAGCCAAGGGGACAACCGGGCCGAAAAACTGTTTTTT. The full variable domain, in which reference TRBV9 and TRBJ1-4 provide the parts outside the CDR3, is DSGVTQTPKHLITATGQRVTLRCSPRSGDLSVYWYQQSLDQGLQFLIQYYNGEERAKGNILERFSAQQFPDLHSELNLSSLELGDSALYFCASSQGDNRAEKLFFGSGTQLSVL.

This clonotype has just a few counts. A read error is possible here, since a much larger clone lies one base away. This chain connects TRBV20-1 to TRBJ2-1; 9 nucleotides agree with TRBD2. CDR3 length: 18 amino acids. The germline V gene encodes CDR1 DFQATT and CDR2 SNEGSKA (reference sequence). The V gene end was trimmed by 3 bases and the J gene end by 3 bases; junction bases not matched to a gene: 15. The CDR3 loop is CSASERVSGRSVYNEQFF. CDR3 DNA sequence: TGCAGTGCTAGCGAGCGGGTTAGCGGGAGATCCGTCTACAATGAGCAGTTCTTC.